Shown below are 21 T cell receptor beta chains from a single sample sequenced in a study of STAT3 mutations in large granular lymphocyte leukemia. Regarding the study as a whole: At least one immunodominant TCR beta clonotype appeared in every T-cell large granular lymphocyte leukemia patient.

These receptors have no identified antigens. Only in-frame clones appear in the TCRdb table, and some are missing; sequencing was by immunoSEQ multiplex PCR. The data contain roughly 30,000 clones, approximately 80% of them singletons. Source material: peripheral blood mononuclear cells. All receptors derive from a woman in her 50s with T-cell large granular lymphocyte leukemia. Some clones in this sample may be carry-over from other donors' samples.

There are a few counts of this clone. DNA for the CDR3: TGCGCCAGCACCCTTTATGAGCCGTTAAACCAAGAGACCCAGTACTTC. Translated: CASTLYEPLNQETQYF. The chain is built from TRBV4-1 and TRBJ2-5, with D unclear. Per germline, CDR1 MGHRA and CDR2 YSYEKL. The V gene lost 7 bases and the J gene lost 0 bases, with 18 bases spanning the gap. CDR3 length equals 16 residues.

The J gene is TRBJ2-1, the V gene TRBV11-2; the match to TRBD2 covers 10 bases. There are 17 residues in the CDR3. CDR1 is SGHAT and CDR2 is FQNNGV in the germline V gene. V gave up 1 base and J gave up 8 bases; unmatched junction bases: 11. CDR3 sequence: CASSLVRMLAGADEQFF. The CDR3 coding sequence is TGTGCCAGCAGCTTAGTGAGGATGCTAGCGGGAGCAGATGAGCAGTTCTTC.

This chain connects TRBV7-8 to TRBJ2-5; 7 bases agree with TRBD1. V was clipped by 8 bases and J by 1 base; unmatched bases: 4. Germline V CDR1 and CDR2: SGHVS, FQNEAQ. This CDR3 spans 13 amino acids. The CDR3 nucleotides are TGTGCCAGCGGAAGACAGGGCCAAGAGACCCAGTACTTC. Translating it yields CASGRQGQETQYF. The whole variable domain, filled in from reference TRBV7-8 and TRBJ2-5, reads GAGVSQSPRYKVAKRGQDVALRCDPISGHVSLFWYQQALGQGPEFLTYFQNEAQLDKSGLPSDRFFAERPEGSVSTLKIQRTQQEDSAVYLCASGRQGQETQYFGPGTRLLVL.

Concerning this clone: Other DNA sequences from this sample encode an identical CDR3 as well. The chain is built from TRBV19 and TRBJ2-3; D is possibly TRBD1 or TRBD2 (5 bases each). The CDR3 totals 13 residues. V was pared by 9 bases and J by 2 bases, with 12 bases between. CDR1 is LNHDA, CDR2 SQIVND, per germline (reference sequence). CDR3 coding DNA: TGTGCCAGCTCCTTGGGACCCACAGATACGCAGTATTTT. It encodes CASSLGPTDTQYF.

The chain is built from TRBV2 and TRBJ1-5, with TRBD1 identical over 8 bases. The V and J ends lost 6 bases and 7 bases, in that order; junction bases with no gene match: 5. The CDR3 runs 13 residues. Germline CDR1 SNHLY, CDR2 FYNNEI. The CDR3 DNA reads TGTGCCAGCAGGGACAGGGTGGCACAGCCCCAGCATTTT. Protein sequence: CASRDRVAQPQHF.

This clone was counted once. The chain combines TRBV4-3 with TRBJ2-7; 7 bases align to TRBD2. With 6 bases clipped from V and 1 base from J, the junction kept 3 bases outside the gene matches. Looked up from germline, CDR1 is LGHNA and CDR2 is YSLEER. The CDR3 is 13 amino acids. The CDR3 DNA follows: TGCGCCAGCAGTCGGGACTATTCCTACGAGCAGTACTTC. Residues: CASSRDYSYEQYF.

The CDR3 DNA reads TGCAGCGTCCTGACTAGCGGGAGCCCCGGGGAGCTGTTTTTT. It is translated as CSVLTSGSPGELFF. The chain is built from TRBV29-1 and TRBJ2-2; 12 bases are a match to TRBD2. Germline V gene data show CDR1 as SQVTM and CDR2 as ANQGSEA. Trimming removed 6 bases from V and 6 bases from J; junction bases left unmatched: 5. The CDR3 has 14 amino acids.

This CDR3 is CASRRGEAPGTEAFF. The CDR3 region has the DNA TGCGCCAGCAGGCGGGGGGAGGCGCCTGGCACTGAAGCTTTCTTT. This chain links TRBV5-1 with TRBJ1-1; weak D call: TRBD1 (5 bases). The CDR3 loop spans 15 amino acids. Deletions cut 5 bases from V and 4 bases from J, with 18 bases between. CDR1 is SGHRS and CDR2 is YFSETQ in the germline V gene. Complete variable domain (other parts from reference TRBV5-1 and TRBJ1-1): KAGVTQTPRYLIKTRGQQVTLSCSPISGHRSVSWYQQTPGQGLQFLFEYFSETQRNKGNFPGRFSGRQFSNSRSEMNVSTLELGDSALYLCASRRGEAPGTEAFFGQGTRLTVV.

The CDR3 protein is CASSPAGLRQFF. The DNA for the CDR3 is TGTGCCAGCAGCCCAGCGGGGTTAAGACAGTTCTTC. The chain has TRBV7-2 and TRBJ2-1; 7 nucleotides line up with TRBD2. CDR1 and CDR2 (germline): SGHTA, FQGNSA. After removal of 5 bases from V and 13 bases from J, the junction contained 8 bases not matched to a gene. The CDR3 contains 12 residues.

V and J are TRBV6-6 and TRBJ2-7; D remains ambiguous. The V and J ends lost 2 bases and 5 bases respectively, with 16 bases between them. Germline V gene data show CDR1 as MNHNY and CDR2 as SVGAGI (reference sequence). CDR3 length equals 15 residues. The CDR3 protein is CASSYDGNGWDEQYF. CDR3 sequence (DNA): TGTGCCAGCAGTTACGATGGGAATGGATGGGACGAGCAGTACTTC.

The V call is TRBV5-1, the J call TRBJ2-7, with 8 bases lining up with TRBD2. This CDR3 has 12 amino acids. V shed 6 bases and J 7 bases; nucleotides not matched to a gene: 6. The germline gives CDR1 SGHRS, CDR2 YFSETQ. CDR3 coding DNA: TGCGCCAGCACGGGGGGGAGAGGAGAGCAGTACTTC. Its translation is CASTGGRGEQYF.

The chain has TRBV7-9 and TRBJ1-4; D possibly corresponds to TRBD1 (5 bases). Between the trimmed V and J ends, which lost 3 bases and 8 bases, there was a span of 7 bases. The germline CDR1 and CDR2 sequences are SEHNR and FQNEAQ (reference sequence). This CDR3 spans 12 amino acids. Here the CDR3 reads CASSFRDEKLFF. Written as DNA, the CDR3 is TGTGCCAGCAGCTTCCGGGACGAAAAACTGTTTTTT.

The chain uses TRBV5-1 and TRBJ2-1, with 9 bases matching TRBD2. The V gene's germline CDR1 is SGHRS and CDR2 YFSETQ. The CDR3 runs to 16 residues. The junction had 8 bases not matched to a gene; V was cut back by 2 bases and J by 5 bases. Here the CDR3 reads CASSFGTSLLDNEQFF. The CDR3 DNA reads TGCGCCAGCAGCTTCGGGACTAGCCTCCTCGACAATGAGCAGTTCTTC. Based on the CDR3 plus reference TRBV5-1 and TRBJ2-1, the full variable domain is KAGVTQTPRYLIKTRGQQVTLSCSPISGHRSVSWYQQTPGQGLQFLFEYFSETQRNKGNFPGRFSGRQFSNSRSEMNVSTLELGDSALYLCASSFGTSLLDNEQFFGPGTRLTVL.

This clone was detected a few times. This chain links TRBV7-6 with TRBJ2-7; TRBD2 agrees at 7 bases. Trimming cost V 5 bases and J 6 bases; bases outside gene matches: 10. The germline CDR1 and CDR2 sequences are SGHVS and FNYEAQ. The CDR3 spans 14 residues. The CDR3 sequence: CASSPLTSSAEQYF. Here the CDR3 DNA reads TGTGCCAGCAGCCCCCTGACTAGCTCGGCCGAGCAGTACTTC.

The rearrangement joins TRBV18 to TRBJ2-2, with 8 bases identical to TRBD1. From germline, CDR1 is KGHSH and CDR2 LQKENI. V trimming: 2 bases; J trimming: 4 bases; junction bases outside the gene matches: 3. CDR3 length equals 15 residues. This CDR3 reads CASSPGTGGTGELFF. The CDR3 nucleotides are TGTGCCAGCTCACCAGGGACAGGCGGCACCGGGGAGCTGTTTTTT.

CDR3 residues: CASSRKGIGDHNEQFF. The CDR3 DNA follows: TGTGCCAGCAGCCGTAAGGGGATCGGCGACCACAATGAGCAGTTCTTC. The V call is TRBV7-2, the J call TRBJ2-1; tentative D call: TRBD1 (5 bases). With 5 bases removed from V and 5 bases from J, the gap between germline ends came to 19 bases. CDR3 length: 16 amino acids. Looked up from germline, CDR1 is SGHTA and CDR2 is FQGNSA. Complete variable domain (other parts from reference TRBV7-2 and TRBJ2-1): GAGVSQSPSNKVTEKGKDVELRCDPISGHTALYWYRQSLGQGLEFLIYFQGNSAPDKSGLPSDRFSAERTGGSVSTLTIQRTQQEDSAVYLCASSRKGIGDHNEQFFGPGTRLTVL.

This clone came up once. The V call is TRBV5-1, the J call TRBJ2-2, with 12 bases lining up with TRBD2. CDR3 size: 15 residues. V dropped 3 bases and J dropped 7; count of bases not matched to a gene: 4. Germline V gene data show CDR1 as SGHRS and CDR2 as YFSETQ. The CDR3 sequence: CASSSRTSGVGELFF. The CDR3, as DNA: TGCGCCAGCAGCTCCCGGACTAGCGGGGTCGGGGAGCTGTTTTTT.

The chain is built from TRBV4-1 and TRBJ2-6, with D tentatively TRBD1 (5 bases). V lost 5 bases and J lost 2, with 16 bases in between. The V gene's germline CDR1 is MGHRA and CDR2 YSYEKL. The CDR3 spans 17 residues. The CDR3 DNA is TGCGCCAGCAGCATGGTCCGTTCAGGGACTGGGGCCAACGTCCTGACTTTC. This translates into CASSMVRSGTGANVLTF.

The J gene is TRBJ1-2, the V gene TRBV7-9; unclear D gene. V was trimmed by 4 bases and J by 4 bases, leaving 7 bases between them. Germline CDR1 SEHNR, CDR2 FQNEAQ (reference sequence). The CDR3 is 12 amino acids. The CDR3 sequence: CASSSTIYGYTF. In DNA form, the CDR3 reads TGTGCCAGCAGCTCAACGATCTATGGCTACACCTTC.

This clone was counted a single time. The CDR3 spells CASSPPKGSHGYTF. CDR3 coding DNA: TGTGCCAGCTCACCACCCAAGGGTTCGCATGGCTACACCTTC. This chain links TRBV18 with TRBJ1-2; D remains unclear. V lost 0 bases and J lost 6, with 11 bases in between. Germline CDR1 and CDR2: KGHSH and LQKENI. CDR3 length: 14 residues.

The chain recombines TRBV19 with TRBJ2-3; 8 bases are shared with TRBD1. Germline assignment: CDR1 LNHDA and CDR2 SQIVND (reference sequence). The CDR3 is 16 amino acids. Trimming at V came to 5 bases and at J to 3 bases, leaving 10 bases not matched to a gene. CDR3 in amino acids: CASSARAGGLTDTQYF. The CDR3 DNA is TGTGCCAGTAGTGCCCGGGCAGGGGGCTTGACAGATACGCAGTATTTT.